This T cell receptor beta chain was observed in a study of metastatic and nonmetastatic thyroid tumors. Study context: Repertoires from blood and tumor or nodule tissue of malignant and benign thyroid patients were compared.

In the authors' methods: The study took CDR3 differences across clinicopathological groups and made a distant-metastasis classifier for papillary thyroid cancer from them. TCRdb re-processed the PCR reads through MiXCR. TCRdb's processing, not the authors' own work, is the source of the V and J calls. The sample gives under 60,000 clones, about 20% of which show up once; approximately 3.8% is in the top ten. Study outcomes and limitations: Across blood and tumor, TCR beta diversity in malignant thyroid tumors was reportedly significantly higher than in benign nodules.

This clone occurred many times. The antigen is unknown. Thyroid surgery took place with no prior treatment in any patient. This TCR was sampled from a male donor with papillary thyroid cancer or a benign thyroid nodule (not recorded which). Some clones in this sample may be carry-over from other donors' samples. The sample comprised blood.

The chain's CDR3 is CASSPNRVPSYEQYF. As DNA, the CDR3 is TGTGCCAGCAGCCCCAATCGGGTTCCCTCCTACGAGCAGTACTTC. V gene TRBV11-3 combines with J gene TRBJ2-7; D is unresolved. The CDR3 has 15 residues. Germline CDR1 is SGHNT and CDR2 is YENEEA. The V end lost 5 bases, the J end lost 0 bases, and 14 bases lay between the germline ends.